Below are 4 T cell receptor beta chains sequenced from a single sample in a study of vaccination effects on CD4 cells after COVID-19. Once cultured for around 11 days, the cells underwent separation to obtain CD4+ T cells. Participants each got two BNT162b2 or mRNA-1273 vaccine doses. Antigens for these TCRs are unknown. TCRdb's table, derived via immunoSEQ multiplex PCR, lists solely in-frame clones and lacks some. The data contain 37,000 or so clones, approximately 70% of them singletons. Material: CD4+ T cells from PBMCs cultured without peptide, obtained after COVID-19 vaccination. The receptor source for this set is a human donor who received a COVID-19 vaccine.

The chain has TRBV7-2 and TRBJ1-1; D gene unclear. Germline V lookup: CDR1 SGHTA, CDR2 FQGNSA. The CDR3 covers 14 residues. Trimming removed 4 bases at V and 1 base at J, with 10 bases between. CDR3 nucleotides: TGTGCCAGCAGCTCGCCGCAGTGGAACACTGAAGCTTTCTTT. This gives the protein CASSSPQWNTEAFF. Together with reference TRBV7-2 and TRBJ1-1, the CDR3 gives the full variable domain: GAGVSQSPSNKVTEKGKDVELRCDPISGHTALYWYRQSLGQGLEFLIYFQGNSAPDKSGLPSDRFSAERTGGSVSTLTIQRTQQEDSAVYLCASSSPQWNTEAFFGQGTRLTVV.

V is TRBV5-5 and J is TRBJ1-1; 7 bases line up with TRBD1. Germline CDR1 reads SGHKS; CDR2 reads YYEKEE (reference sequence). V gave up 4 bases and J gave up 4 bases; unmatched junction bases: 7. The CDR3 is 14 amino acids. The chain's CDR3 is CASSGDSTSTEAFF. The CDR3 DNA sequence: TGTGCCAGCAGCGGGGACAGTACGAGCACTGAAGCTTTCTTT.

The chain combines TRBV7-6 with TRBJ2-2; D is undetermined. The CDR3 spans 18 residues. Germline loops: CDR1 SGHVS, CDR2 FNYEAQ. The ends were cut back, 0 bases at V and 2 bases at J, with 16 bases in the middle. The CDR3 here is CASSLALPGSGNTGELFF. The CDR3 DNA sequence: TGTGCCAGCAGCTTAGCCCTCCCCGGGTCGGGTAACACCGGGGAGCTGTTTTTT. Drawing the rest from reference TRBV7-6 and TRBJ2-2, the complete variable domain is GAGVSQSPRYKVTKRGQDVALRCDPISGHVSLYWYRQALGQGPEFLTYFNYEAQQDKSGLPNDRFSAERPEGSISTLTIQRTEQRDSAMYRCASSLALPGSGNTGELFFGEGSRLTVL.

This clone was recorded a few times. The V gene is TRBV18, the J gene TRBJ1-1; no firm D call. The CDR3 consists of 14 residues. From germline, CDR1 is KGHSH and CDR2 LQKENI. With 3 bases removed from V and 3 bases from J, the gap between germline ends came to 11 bases. The DNA for the CDR3 is TGTGCCAGCTCACCCCTTGAGGTGGACACTGAAGCTTTCTTT. This codes for CASSPLEVDTEAFF.